These 15 T cell receptor beta chains originate from one sample sequenced in a study of T cells in Graves' hyperthyroidism and ophthalmopathy. RNA transcripts provided the source from which TCR beta CDR3 regions were amplified. TCR CDR3 underwent first-round RT-PCR with the HTBI primer set. One entry per CDR3 protein, called by TCRdb with MiXCR from the multiplex PCR reads. The table lists about 600,000 distinct CDR3 sequences, roughly 15% of them singletons. Sequencing was carried out using blood. These receptors were taken from a woman aged 45-65 years with Graves' ophthalmopathy.

The chain links TRBV19 to TRBJ2-3; 10 nucleotides align to TRBD2. V lost 4 bases and J lost 6; bases outside the gene matches: 1. The CDR3 is 13 amino acids. Looked up from germline, CDR1 is LNHDA and CDR2 is SQIVND (reference sequence). The CDR3 spells CASSKREGDTQYF. The CDR3, as DNA: TGTGCCAGTAGTAAGCGGGAGGGTGATACGCAGTATTTT.

This clonotype was detected ten times or more. J is TRBJ1-5 and V is TRBV12-3 or TRBV12-4; 8 nucleotides line up with TRBD1. The CDR3 is 15 amino acids. With V trimmed by 5 bases and J by 7 bases, 10 bases remained unmatched. CDR3 sequence: CASSILDREGQPQHF. CDR3 nucleotide sequence: TGTGCCAGCAGTATACTGGACAGGGAAGGCCAGCCCCAGCATTTT.

This clonotype appeared many times. The chain is built from TRBV12-5 and TRBJ2-1, with 10 bases fitting TRBD2. Germline V gene lookup returns CDR1 LGHNT and CDR2 FRNRAP. The V segment lost 2 bases and the J segment 5 bases; nucleotides outside the gene matches: 12. CDR3 length: 18 amino acids. The CDR3 DNA sequence: TGTGCTAGTGGTTTGTTGTGGATCAGGACTAGCGGAGACAATGAGCAGTTCTTC. This translates into CASGLLWIRTSGDNEQFF.

This clonotype turned up a few times. This chain uses TRBV20-1 with TRBJ1-1, with 9 bases identical to TRBD1. Looked up from germline, CDR1 is DFQATT and CDR2 is SNEGSKA (reference sequence). Trimming cost V 0 bases and J 3 bases; bases outside gene matches: 5. CDR3 length equals 15 residues. CDR3 in amino acids: CSARERGTGYTEAFF. The CDR3 region has the DNA TGCAGTGCTAGAGAGAGGGGGACAGGGTACACTGAAGCTTTCTTT.

This clonotype was seen only a few times. V gene TRBV4-3 combines with J gene TRBJ2-2; possibly TRBD2 for D (6 bases). The V gene lost 0 bases and the J gene lost 2 bases, with 10 bases spanning the gap. The CDR3 consists of 16 residues. Germline V CDR1 and CDR2: LGHNA, YSLEER. The CDR3 coding sequence is TGCGCCAGCAGCCAAGAAGGGGCGGGAAACACCGGGGAGCTGTTTTTT. Translation: CASSQEGAGNTGELFF.

This clonotype was picked up many times. The chain joins TRBV24-1 to TRBJ2-1, with D maybe TRBD1 (6 bases). V was shortened by 3 bases and J by 2 bases, with 16 bases between the two germline ends. The CDR3 covers 17 residues. In germline, CDR1 is KGHDR, CDR2 SFDVKD. The CDR3 DNA is TGTGCCACCAGTGATATGGACAGAGGCTTAACCTACAATGAGCAGTTCTTC. This codes for CATSDMDRGLTYNEQFF.

The sample holds a few counts of this clonotype. V and J are TRBV25-1 and TRBJ1-1, with TRBD1 identical over 9 bases. Germline assignment: CDR1 MGHDK and CDR2 SYGVNS. This CDR3 contains 14 residues. V was clipped by 3 bases and J by 8 bases; unmatched bases: 7. CDR3 sequence: CASSDQGQGGEAFF. CDR3 sequence (DNA): TGTGCCAGCAGTGACCAGGGACAGGGTGGGGAAGCTTTCTTT.

About this clonotype: This clone may be a read error of a much larger clone one base away. The chain recombines TRBV4-2 with TRBJ2-2; D is unresolved. Germline V CDR1 and CDR2: LGHNA, YNFKEQ. The CDR3 has 16 residues. Trimming stripped 1 base from V and 3 bases from J, with 12 bases between. DNA of the CDR3: TGTGCCAGCAGCCAAGGTGGAGAAACCCACACCGGGGAGCTGTTTTTT. Protein product: CASSQGGETHTGELFF.

This clonotype occurred a few times. The chain carries TRBV19 and TRBJ2-1; 8 bases line up with TRBD2. Germline CDR1 LNHDA, CDR2 SQIVND (reference sequence). The CDR3 runs 14 residues. Unmatched junction bases numbered 8, after V lost 7 bases and J lost 6 bases. The CDR3 DNA reads TGTGCCAGTAATCTGGGACTAGGGGGCAATGAGCAGTTCTTC. This encodes CASNLGLGGNEQFF.

V gene TRBV2 combines with J gene TRBJ1-1, with 9 bases matching TRBD1. CDR3 length: 14 residues. Unmatched junction bases numbered 7, after V lost 6 bases and J lost 5 bases. CDR1 is SNHLY and CDR2 is FYNNEI in the germline V gene. The CDR3 loop reads CASSGLQGATEAFF. The CDR3 bases are TGTGCCAGCAGCGGTTTACAGGGGGCAACTGAAGCTTTCTTT.

This clonotype came up many times. The chain carries TRBV30 and TRBJ1-6; 7 bases agree with TRBD1. Trimming removed 4 bases from V and 8 bases from J; junction bases left unmatched: 8. The germline V gene has CDR1 GTSNPN and CDR2 SVGIG (reference sequence). This CDR3 is 14 amino acids long. The CDR3 DNA is TGTGCCTGGACTGGAGACAGGGATTATTCACCCCTCCACTTT. Encoded protein: CAWTGDRDYSPLHF. The complete variable domain, with remaining parts taken from reference TRBV30 and TRBJ1-6, reads SQTIHQWPATLVQPVGSPLSLECTVEGTSNPNLYWYRQAAGRGLQLLFYSVGIGQISSEVPQNLSASRPQDRQFILSSKKLLLSDSGFYLCAWTGDRDYSPLHFGNGTRLTVT.

This clonotype was picked up many times. V gene TRBV4-2 combines with J gene TRBJ2-2; TRBD2 agrees at 9 bases. The CDR3 has 15 residues. Germline assignment: CDR1 LGHNA and CDR2 YNFKEQ. V trimming: 1 base; J trimming: 3 bases; junction bases outside the gene matches: 0. CDR3 sequence: CASSQGLADTGELFF. In DNA, the CDR3 is TGTGCCAGCAGCCAAGGACTAGCGGACACCGGGGAGCTGTTTTTT.

This clonotype was seen at least ten times. The rearrangement uses TRBV7-2 and TRBJ1-6; D not certain. The CDR3 length is 17 residues. The V end lost 5 bases, the J end lost 9 bases, and 23 bases lay between the germline ends. The germline V gene has CDR1 SGHTA and CDR2 FQGNSA. The CDR3 here is CASSLNRGPGAGSPLHF. CDR3 nucleotide sequence: TGTGCCAGCAGCCTCAACCGCGGGCCAGGAGCTGGTTCACCCCTCCACTTT.

This clonotype occurred a few times. The chain combines TRBV15 with TRBJ2-5; D is ambiguous. The CDR3 is 13 residues long. Trimming removed 8 bases from V and 5 bases from J, with 15 bases in between. Germline V lookup: CDR1 LNHNV, CDR2 YYDKDF (reference sequence). The chain's CDR3 is CATALGRRETQYF. As DNA, the CDR3 is TGTGCCACCGCCCTCGGCAGAAGGGAGACCCAGTACTTC.

The chain carries TRBV20-1 and TRBJ2-1, with TRBD2 identical over 8 bases. Germline CDR1 and CDR2: DFQATT and SNEGSKA (reference sequence). The CDR3 extends over 15 amino acids. V dropped 4 bases and J dropped 6; count of bases not matched to a gene: 11. This chain's CDR3 is CSATSRLAWINEQFF. CDR3 nucleotide sequence: TGCAGTGCTACCTCTAGACTAGCGTGGATCAATGAGCAGTTCTTC.